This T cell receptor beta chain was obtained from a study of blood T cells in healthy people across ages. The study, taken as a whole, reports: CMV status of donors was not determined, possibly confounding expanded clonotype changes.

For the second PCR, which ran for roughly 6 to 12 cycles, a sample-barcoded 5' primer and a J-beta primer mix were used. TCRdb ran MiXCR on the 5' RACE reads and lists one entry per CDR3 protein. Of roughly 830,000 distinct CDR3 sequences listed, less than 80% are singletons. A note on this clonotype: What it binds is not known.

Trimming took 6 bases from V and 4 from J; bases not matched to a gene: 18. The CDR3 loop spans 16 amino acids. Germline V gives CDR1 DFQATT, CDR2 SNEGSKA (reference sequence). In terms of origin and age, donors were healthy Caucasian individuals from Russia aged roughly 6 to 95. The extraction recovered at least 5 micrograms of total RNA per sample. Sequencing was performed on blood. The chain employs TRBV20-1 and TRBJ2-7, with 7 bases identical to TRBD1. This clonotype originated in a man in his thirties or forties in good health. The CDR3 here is CSARLGAGGSRYEQYF. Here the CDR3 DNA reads TGCAGTGCACGCCTGGGGGCAGGGGGAAGTAGGTACGAGCAGTACTTC.